This T cell receptor (beta chain) was sequenced in a study of cytomegalovirus exposure and HLA in healthy donors. V lost 4 bases, J lost 0 bases, and 7 bases lay in between. The CDR3 has 14 residues. Germline V gene sequence: CDR1 ENHRY, CDR2 SYGVKD. Amplification used 60 Vbeta primers and 13 Jbeta primers. The repertoire was sequenced with immunoSEQ multiplex PCR; TCRdb's copy has only in-frame clones and lacks some. This table has about 180,000 clones, roughly 80% appearing once. Regarding this clone: No antigen is known for it.

The study, taken as a whole, reports: It was only CMV serostatus that was available as immune exposure information. Earlier analysis found most TCR beta V segments productive about 90% or about 30% of the time.

The clonotype was recovered from a man aged 35 to 55 in good health and CMV-seronegative. What was sequenced was PBMCs. This rearrangement joins TRBV10-3 to TRBJ2-1, with D possibly being TRBD2 (5 bases). CDR3: CAISGSGSYNEQFF. The CDR3 DNA reads TGTGCCATCAGTGGAAGCGGCTCCTACAATGAGCAGTTCTTC.